This T cell receptor (beta chain) was sequenced in a study of technical replicates of blood from several donors. The table came from immunoSEQ multiplex PCR; TCRdb's copy has only in-frame clones and leaves some out. The sample carries tens of thousands of clones, around nine tenths recorded once. The V and J ends lost 2 bases and 2 bases respectively, with 13 bases between them. This CDR3 comprises 15 residues. Germline-derived CDR1 and CDR2 are GTSNPN and SVGIG (reference sequence). The sample was PBMCs. The rearrangement joins TRBV30 to TRBJ1-5; a possible D gene is TRBD1 (6 bases). The sequence came from a human donor in good health. Some clones in this sample may be carry-over from other donors' samples. CDR3 in amino acids: CAWSPGVVGNQPQHF. Here the CDR3 DNA reads TGTGCCTGGAGTCCAGGGGTCGTCGGCAATCAGCCCCAGCATTTT.